Each of the 9 T cell receptor beta chains below was sequenced from the same sample in a study of blood T cell repertoires in COVID-19. TCRdb's copy holds only in-frame clones and misses some; the assay was immunoSEQ multiplex PCR. The sample contains 200,000 to 250,000 clones, about 88% of which appear only once. The sequenced sample consisted of peripheral blood. The receptors shown here come from a woman aged 50 to 60 with COVID-19, enrolled during active disease.

This chain joins TRBV6-2 or TRBV6-3 and TRBJ2-1, with 7 bases lining up with TRBD2. With V trimmed by 2 bases and J by 0 bases, 10 bases remained unmatched. The CDR3 runs 18 residues. Germline V gene lookup returns CDR1 MNHEY and CDR2 SVGEGT. The CDR3 region is CASSYLTQRGSSYNEQFF. Here the CDR3 DNA reads TGTGCCAGCAGTTACCTTACCCAGCGGGGTAGCTCCTACAATGAGCAGTTCTTC.

This sequence joins TRBV27 and TRBJ2-7; 9 positions agree with TRBD1. In germline, CDR1 is MNHEY, CDR2 SMNVEV (reference sequence). This CDR3 is built from 13 residues. J was trimmed by 7 bases and V by 6 bases; bases with no gene match: 7. The CDR3 bases are TGTGCCAGCAGAGCACAGGGGGCCGGGGAGCAGTACTTC. It codes for CASRAQGAGEQYF.

The chain uses TRBV6-2 or TRBV6-3 and TRBJ1-1; 8 bases agree with TRBD1. The length of the CDR3 is 15 residues. Germline trimming cut 2 bases from V and 7 bases from J; bases unmatched to any gene: 9. In germline, CDR1 is MNHEY, CDR2 SVGEGT. The CDR3 is CASSYRQGAFGEAFF. In nucleotides, the CDR3 is TGTGCCAGCAGTTACCGGCAGGGGGCGTTTGGTGAAGCTTTCTTT.

CDR3 sequence: CASSSGAGIQYF. In DNA form, the CDR3 reads TGTGCCAGCAGCTCAGGGGCCGGCATTCAGTACTTC. The V gene is TRBV11-3, the J gene TRBJ2-4; maybe TRBD1 (6 bases). This CDR3 has 12 residues. Germline-derived CDR1 and CDR2 are SGHNT and YENEEA. Trimming cost V 4 bases and J 9 bases, with 10 bases left between them.

A note on this clone: This sample includes further DNA sequences coding for the same CDR3. The V call is TRBV3-1 (or the pseudogene TRBV3-2), the J call TRBJ2-1; TRBD2 aligns across 10 bases. CDR1 LGHDT and CDR2 YNNKEL come from the germline V gene (reference sequence). The CDR3 totals 16 residues. Trimming cost V 1 base and J 1 base; bases outside gene matches: 1. The CDR3 DNA reads as TGTGCCAGCAGCCAAGTACTAGCGGGGTCCTACAATGAGCAGTTCTTC. This sequence encodes CASSQVLAGSYNEQFF.

V and J are TRBV7-2 and TRBJ2-7; 9 bases align to TRBD2. This CDR3 is built from 17 residues. Germline trimming cut 1 base from V and 7 bases from J; bases unmatched to any gene: 14. Germline assignment: CDR1 SGHTA and CDR2 FQGNSA. This chain's CDR3 is CASSLVAGAYTTGEQYF. The CDR3 coding sequence is TGTGCCAGCAGCTTAGTAGCGGGGGCCTATACTACGGGGGAGCAGTACTTC.

This sequence joins TRBV14 and TRBJ1-1, with D possibly TRBD1 on 6 matching bases. Trimming stripped 1 base from V and 4 bases from J, with 13 bases between. Germline CDR1 reads SGHDN; CDR2 reads FVKESK. The CDR3 totals 15 residues. CDR3: CASSQVGRGGTEAFF. The DNA of the CDR3 is TGTGCCAGCAGCCAAGTGGGCAGGGGTGGCACTGAAGCTTTCTTT.

The chain couples TRBV12-3 or TRBV12-4 to TRBJ2-2, with D possibly TRBD1 on 5 matching bases. The CDR3 has 12 residues. V lost 6 bases to trimming and J lost 6 bases, with 8 bases between them. The CDR3 sequence: CASRETAGELFF. CDR3 DNA sequence: TGTGCCAGCAGGGAGACAGCCGGGGAGCTGTTTTTT.

Judged by abundance, this clone is medium-sized. The chain carries TRBV19 and TRBJ1-5; D uncertain. The length of the CDR3 is 12 residues. Germline V gives CDR1 LNHDA, CDR2 SQIVND (reference sequence). The V end lost 7 bases, the J end lost 7 bases, and 11 bases lay between the germline ends. In DNA, the CDR3 is TGTGCCAGTACGGGAGGGCTCCAGCCCCAGCATTTT. Its protein is CASTGGLQPQHF.